This T cell receptor beta chain originates from a study of cytomegalovirus exposure and HLA in healthy donors (dated by TCRdb to about 2017). In terms of the full investigation: An earlier analysis of roughly 500 of the donors reported about 300 Gb of sequence data and approximately 120 million unique TCR beta sequences obtained from about 179 million T cells. To predict cytomegalovirus infection status, the study brought together high-throughput TCR immunosequencing, statistical association of individual TCRs with disease status, and machine learning. A later genetic analysis took genome-wide SNP genotypes for about three fifths of the 666 donors and used that subset as a discovery cohort. Of the roughly 400 genotyped donors, 75% to 85% were placed in the genetic ancestry cluster associated with self-reported Caucasian donors. A later analysis re-analyzed previously published TCR beta repertoires from 550 to 700 donors and added high-resolution HLA genotyping to study TCR occurrence patterns. Along with the approximately 700-subject first cohort, a separate validation cohort of over a hundred different subjects was used. Every repertoire in the discovery cohort had been generated on one and the same sequencing platform. The aim of the study was to test whether cataloging public T cell receptors could identify signatures of past pathogen exposure. Among about 390 genotyped donors of the cohort, an average of around 240,000 unique TCR beta nucleotide sequences were sequenced per donor, around 18% of them non-productive. Donor age, sex, ethnicity and CMV serostatus were collected together with the repertoire data. An early release covering roughly 600 HLA-typed donors comprised roughly 300 gigabases of sequencing data and roughly 85 million unique TCR sequences. To decide whether each TCR beta V gene segment behaved as functional or pseudogenic, an earlier analysis of some 540 of the donors relied on high-throughput TCR beta sequencing. The study used immunosequencing to profile the T cell repertoires of 666 subjects and linked those repertoires to cytomegalovirus serostatus. Both class I and class II loci were covered by HLA typing, at four-digit resolution. Because of strong linkage in the cohort, five DR-DQ haplotypes were treated as single units for association and clustering. Rather than using new phenotypic data, the later analysis identified candidate immune exposures from TCR beta sequences and from how often those sequences occurred across donors. The number of donors typed differed by locus, with about 629-640 for A, B, C, DRB1 and DQB1, more than 500 for DQA1, nearly 610 for DPA1, and some 440 for DPB1. The study at large found these results: When HLA alleles, especially DR and DQ, strongly co-occurred, attributing TCR associations to individual alleles was difficult. A few of the identified cytomegalovirus-associated TCR beta chains were confirmed in vitro to be specific for cytomegalovirus antigens. In an earlier analysis of around 500 of the donors, most TCR beta V segments appeared in productive rearrangements about 90% or about 30% of the time, broadly matching IMGT annotations. Linkage disequilibrium might explain the correlated functional status among segregating V segments, but an unknown experimental factor could not be excluded. In a later analysis, TCR association rates were found to vary across HLA loci, with the most associated TCRs seen for DRB1 alleles and the fewest for HLA-C alleles. In a later analysis, most CMV-associated TCR beta chains were found to appear HLA-restricted, with HLA associations seemingly driven largely by CMV exposure. Cytomegalovirus status was reported to be diagnosed by the classifier with high specificity and sensitivity in both the original and validation cohorts. In a later analysis, several top co-occurrence clusters were reported to appear linked to parvovirus B19, influenza, CMV and Epstein-Barr virus. A cluster of highly shared sequence variants was judged likely to be a technical artifact of the sequencing pipeline. In this cohort, only TCR beta chains were sequenced, and detectable features were limited by the absence of alpha or paired-chain data. Compared with the roughly 670-donor mean, donors in an Asian-associated ancestry cluster had fewer N-insertions in productive TCRs, according to a later genetic analysis. A later analysis found that HLA-associated TCR beta chains were more clonally expanded and had lower generation probabilities than equally common non-associated chains. For the cohort, immune exposure information was limited to CMV serostatus. The 87-base-pair reads could not distinguish some IMGT-functional V segments, including TRBV6-2 and TRBV6-3, so those segments were excluded. A further reported finding was that TCR beta sequences accurately predicted the HLA-A and HLA-B alleles for most subjects in the first cohort. Because some donors lacked HLA typing at each locus, the association tests relied only on the typed subset. According to the authors, the approach could potentially be generalized to other disease states and immunological phenotypes. An association between a missense DCLRE1C variant and V-gene and J-gene trimming of TCR beta chains was found in a later genetic analysis and replicated in an independent cohort. A later analysis associated 16,951 TCR beta sequences with specific HLA alleles at a false discovery rate of 0.05. The study gave a list of 150 to 200 TCR beta chains associated with cytomegalovirus. Most TCR sequences were observed very rarely across donors, whereas some public TCRs were present in many individuals. Sequencing depth was assumed to be roughly uniform across donors in the presence/absence analyses, though that assumption may not hold. Because counts were too low, fewer than 20 rarely observed V segments, including chromosome 9 orphons, were excluded from the earlier analysis of 500 to 700 of the donors.

Trimming leaves V shorter by 5 bases and J shorter by 6 bases, with the junction holding 10 bases beyond the gene matches. The CDR3 has 14 amino acids, counting the end cysteine and phenylalanine. The only DNA kept is the CDR3, 42 bases in frame from the first base. The germline V gene supplies CDR1 SQVTM and CDR2 ANQGSEA. To note about this clone: It has no known antigen specificity. No base quality information exists; no much larger clone differs at one position.

The cohort comprised around 690 healthy bone marrow donors. At the time of sampling, every cohort member was nominally healthy, though immune exposures that went unrecorded were likely present. The donor tested CMV seronegative and was one of the 352 seronegative cohort members. A peripheral blood sample was collected from each donor, and TCR beta sequencing was performed on peripheral blood mononuclear cells. The Qiagen DNeasy Blood Extraction Kit was used to extract genomic DNA from the blood cell samples. Libraries were built with the immunoSEQ multiplex PCR assay. A mixture of 60 forward primers for TCR Vbeta segments and 13 reverse primers for TCR Jbeta segments was used in the multiplex PCR. Amplification of the CDR3 region of rearranged TCR beta genes was performed with a multiplex PCR assay on genomic DNA. The Illumina HiSeq System was used to sequence the amplified TCR beta libraries as 87-base-pair reads. In the original analysis: A later analysis tallied 75 million to 85 million unique TCR beta chains across the 666 repertoires, and approximately 11 million of those chains were shared by two or more donors. To remove PCR and sequencing errors, raw reads were error-corrected and collapsed into unique sequences using a nearest-neighbor algorithm that merged closely related sequences. Alignment of CDR3 sequences to IMGT reference sequences was used to assign V, D and J gene segments. For a sequence to be retained, a match of at least six nucleotides was required to both a V gene segment and a J gene segment. Rearrangements were classified as productive when the CDR3 lacked stop codons and remained in frame with V and J, and all other rearrangements were classified as non-productive. CDR3 was defined according to IMGT convention as the region running from the second conserved V-encoded cysteine to the conserved J-encoded phenylalanine. The earlier analysis of about 530 of the donors excluded any sequence lacking an unambiguous match to a single V gene segment. In an earlier analysis of more than 500 of the donors, a V segment was called functional when productive rearrangements were above 56.7%, and segregating when the standard deviation between donors exceeded 5%. A statistical classification framework was built to diagnose cytomegalovirus status from the catalog of TCR beta chain sequences. V and J gene assignment, in a later analysis, came from comparing TCR nucleotide sequences with IMGT/GENE-DB human TR gene sequences. In a later analysis, CDR3 sequences and most-parsimonious VDJ recombination scenarios were assigned using the TCRdist pipeline. A later analysis defined each TCR beta chain by its CDR3 amino acid sequence plus V-gene family, and excluded reads lacking a unique V-gene family. A later analysis removed 500 to 600 highly shared, low-generation-probability nucleotide sequences to deal with suspected cross-contamination and a sequencing artifact. In a later analysis, a clonal expansion index was calculated for each public chain from normalized within-repertoire ranks of inferred template counts. In a later analysis, generation probabilities were computed using a VDJ recombination model fitted to out-of-frame rearrangements, and the results were checked against IGoR. Hypergeometric tests were used in a later analysis to score TCR-TCR, TCR-HLA and TCR-CMV co-occurrence, with a repertoire-size bias correction applied to the TCR pairs. To estimate false discovery rates, a later analysis permuted the HLA or CMV assignments 20 times. In a later analysis, co-occurring TCRs were grouped with DBSCAN, and TCRdist sequence similarity was added when clustering was performed within HLA-allele-positive subsets. Co-occurrence clustering excluded repertoires with fewer than 30,000 or more than 120,000 public chains, plus five with anomalous nucleotide sharing. TCRdb's version of the immuneACCESS table is confined to in-frame rearrangements and falls short of the full clone set. An unresolved V gene accounts for under half of the shortfall where checked; the remainder is of unknown origin. D and trimming were read from the DNA, whereas the V and J calls and clone size are those reported in that table. Present in this sample are about 200,000 clones, over 75% of which were seen just once. About 0.2% of the sample lies in the top ten.

The TCR was taken from a girl aged 2 to 9 in good health and CMV-seronegative. What was sequenced was PBMCs. The sequence joins TRBV29-1 to TRBJ1-2; TRBD1 matches 9 bases in the middle. The nucleotide sequence reads TGCAGCGTTCAAAATCACAGGGGGCGCGATGGCTACACCTTC. The resulting protein is CSVQNHRGRDGYTF.